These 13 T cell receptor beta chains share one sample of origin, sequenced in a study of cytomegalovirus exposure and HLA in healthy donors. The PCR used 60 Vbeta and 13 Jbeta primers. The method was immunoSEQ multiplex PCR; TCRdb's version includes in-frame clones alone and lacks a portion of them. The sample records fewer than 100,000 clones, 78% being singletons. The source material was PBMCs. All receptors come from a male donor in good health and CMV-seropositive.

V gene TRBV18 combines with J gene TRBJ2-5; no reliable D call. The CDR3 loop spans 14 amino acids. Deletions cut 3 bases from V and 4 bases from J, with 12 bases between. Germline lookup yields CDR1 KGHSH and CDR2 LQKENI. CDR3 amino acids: CASSPAVARETQYF. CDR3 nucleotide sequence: TGTGCCAGCTCACCGGCTGTTGCACGAGAGACCCAGTACTTC.

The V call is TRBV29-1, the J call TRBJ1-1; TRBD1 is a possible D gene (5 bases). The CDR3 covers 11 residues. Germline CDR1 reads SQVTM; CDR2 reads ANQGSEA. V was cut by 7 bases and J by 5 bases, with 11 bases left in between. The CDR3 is CSGRGRTEAFF. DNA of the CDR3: TGCAGCGGAAGGGGAAGGACTGAAGCTTTCTTT.

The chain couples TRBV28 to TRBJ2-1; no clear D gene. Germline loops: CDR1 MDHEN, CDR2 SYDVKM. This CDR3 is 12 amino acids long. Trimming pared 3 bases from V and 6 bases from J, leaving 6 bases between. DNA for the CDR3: TGTGCCAGCAGTTTGAGCGCCAATGAGCAGTTCTTC. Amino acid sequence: CASSLSANEQFF.

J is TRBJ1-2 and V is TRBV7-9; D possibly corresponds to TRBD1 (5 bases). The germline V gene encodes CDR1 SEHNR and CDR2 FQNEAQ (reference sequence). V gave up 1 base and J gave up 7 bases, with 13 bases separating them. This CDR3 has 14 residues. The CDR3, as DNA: TGTGCCAGCAGCTTAGTAGGGGAAGAAAGTGGCTACACCTTC. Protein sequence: CASSLVGEESGYTF. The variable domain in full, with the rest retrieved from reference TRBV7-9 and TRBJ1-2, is DTGVSQNPRHKITKRGQNVTFRCDPISEHNRLYWYRQTLGQGPEFLTYFQNEAQLEKSRLLSDRFSAERPKGSFSTLEIQRTEQGDSAMYLCASSLVGEESGYTFGSGTRLTVV.

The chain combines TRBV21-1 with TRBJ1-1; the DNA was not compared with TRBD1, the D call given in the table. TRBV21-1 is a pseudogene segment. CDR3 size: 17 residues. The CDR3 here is CASSRATGTRMNTEAFF. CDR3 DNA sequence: TGTGCCAGCAGCAGGGCGACAGGTACGAGAATGAACACTGAAGCTTTCTTT.

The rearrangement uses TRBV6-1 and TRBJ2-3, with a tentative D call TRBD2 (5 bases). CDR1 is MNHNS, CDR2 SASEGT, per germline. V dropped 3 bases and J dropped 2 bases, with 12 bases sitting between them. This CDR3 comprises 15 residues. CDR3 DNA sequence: TGTGCCAGCAGTGATTCCTTTAGCGTCACAGATACGCAGTATTTT. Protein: CASSDSFSVTDTQYF.

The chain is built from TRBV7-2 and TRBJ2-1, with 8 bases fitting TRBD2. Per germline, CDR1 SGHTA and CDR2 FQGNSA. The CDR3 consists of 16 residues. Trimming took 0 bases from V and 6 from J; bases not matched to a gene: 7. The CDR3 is CASSLALSGSFNEQFF. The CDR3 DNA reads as TGTGCCAGCAGCTTAGCGCTCAGCGGGAGTTTCAATGAGCAGTTCTTC.

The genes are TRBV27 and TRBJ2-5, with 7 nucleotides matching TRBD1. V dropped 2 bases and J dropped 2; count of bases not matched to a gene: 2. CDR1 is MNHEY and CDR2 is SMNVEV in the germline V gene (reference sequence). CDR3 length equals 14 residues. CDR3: CASSLGGQQETQYF. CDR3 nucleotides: TGTGCCAGCAGTTTAGGGGGACAGCAAGAGACCCAGTACTTC.

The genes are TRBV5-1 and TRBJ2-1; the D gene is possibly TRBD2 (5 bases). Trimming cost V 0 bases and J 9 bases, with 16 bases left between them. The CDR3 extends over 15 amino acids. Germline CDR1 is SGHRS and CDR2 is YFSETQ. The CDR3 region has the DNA TGCGCCAGCAGCTTGGAACGGGCCGGGGATTCTGAGCAGTTCTTC. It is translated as CASSLERAGDSEQFF.

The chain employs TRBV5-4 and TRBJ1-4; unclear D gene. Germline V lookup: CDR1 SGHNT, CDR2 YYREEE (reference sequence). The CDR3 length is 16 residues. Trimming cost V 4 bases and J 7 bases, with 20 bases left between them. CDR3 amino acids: CASSTSVAGFSEKLFF. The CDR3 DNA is TGTGCCAGCAGCACTAGTGTCGCTGGATTCAGTGAAAAACTGTTTTTT.

The CDR3 DNA reads as TGTGCCTGGAGTGTCCTGGGGACAGGGGGTGAAAAACTGTTTTTT. It is translated as CAWSVLGTGGEKLFF. This rearrangement joins TRBV30 to TRBJ1-4; the match to TRBD1 covers 11 bases. This CDR3 is built from 15 residues. With V trimmed by 0 bases and J by 7 bases, 4 bases remained unmatched. Germline lookup yields CDR1 GTSNPN and CDR2 SVGIG (reference sequence).

In DNA, the CDR3 is TGTGCCAGCAGTCCCACAGGCCGGGACACCAATCAGCCCCAGCATTTT. Amino acid sequence: CASSPTGRDTNQPQHF. The chain joins TRBV27 to TRBJ1-5; TRBD1 is a possible D gene (6 bases). Per germline, CDR1 MNHEY and CDR2 SMNVEV (reference sequence). Trimming pared 5 bases from V and 3 bases from J, leaving 17 bases between. The CDR3 length is 16 residues.

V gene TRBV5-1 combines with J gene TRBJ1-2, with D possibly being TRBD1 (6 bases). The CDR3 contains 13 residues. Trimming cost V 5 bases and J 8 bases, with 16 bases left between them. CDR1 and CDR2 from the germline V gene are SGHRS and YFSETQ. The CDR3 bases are TGCGCCAGCAGAATGAGCAGGGGTGTGGGCTACACCTTC. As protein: CASRMSRGVGYTF. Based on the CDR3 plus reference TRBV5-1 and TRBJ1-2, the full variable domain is KAGVTQTPRYLIKTRGQQVTLSCSPISGHRSVSWYQQTPGQGLQFLFEYFSETQRNKGNFPGRFSGRQFSNSRSEMNVSTLELGDSALYLCASRMSRGVGYTFGSGTRLTVV.